The T cell receptor (beta chain) described here comes from a study of human T cells and chemical hapten exposure. In the study overall: Per-sample TCR yields varied mainly from small pooled library volume differences.

This clonotype was found many times. Its target is not known. The time point: healthy volunteer bleed at 6 weeks. Before extraction, the whole blood was not fractionated, and total RNA was taken from it. Findings of the study overall: With DPC sensitization, TCRs exceeding 1 in 1000 frequency showed no change.

The CDR3 has 14 residues. The trim removed 3 bases at V and 4 bases at J, leaving 1 base unmatched. Unique molecular identifiers were attached to individual cDNA molecules within the library. Under the authors' procedure: TCR counts had a median of 95,638 per sample and spanned about 23,224 to 690,600. TCRdb fed the RACE reads into MiXCR, producing one record per CDR3 protein. The V and J calls reflect TCRdb's pipeline rather than the authors' work. The table includes about 80,000 distinct CDR3 sequences, 8.6% detected once. The sequenced sample was whole blood. This TCR derives from a female donor in good health. Some clones in this sample may be carry-over from other donors' samples. The rearrangement uses TRBV12-3 or TRBV12-4 and TRBJ2-5; 11 bases map to TRBD2. In nucleotides, the CDR3 is TGTGCCAGCAGTTTTAGCGGGGGGGCAGAGACCCAGTACTTC. Amino acid sequence: CASSFSGGAETQYF.